This T cell receptor beta chain was recorded in a study of CD8 T cells in ankylosing spondylitis. Preparation of TCR beta libraries was done by quantitative 5'-RACE with molecular barcodes. Using its own MiXCR run on the 5' RACE reads, TCRdb lists one record per CDR3 protein. Among some 130,000 distinct CDR3 sequences listed, 6% to 8% were seen once. The germline gives CDR1 SGHVS, CDR2 FQNEAQ. CDR3 size: 16 residues. General observations from the study: CD8+ cells made up the disease-linked clones, which were relatively rare in peripheral blood. Significant enrichment of disease-linked clones was reported in matched ankylosing spondylitis synovial fluid. In reactive arthritis synovial fluid and blood, some motif variants had been reported before.

For this clonotype: Its specificity is not known. A much larger clone sits a single nucleotide away, making a read error possible.

The receptor comes from a female donor with ankylosing spondylitis or in good health (not recorded which). Sequenced: blood, either unsorted or a sorted T cell fraction (not recorded which). This sequence joins TRBV7-8 and TRBJ2-2; D may match TRBD1 or TRBD2 (5 bases each). CDR3 in amino acids: CASSPLGGLGTGALFF. CDR3 nucleotide sequence: TGTGCCAGCAGCCCCCTTGGGGGATTGGGTACCGGGGCGCTGTTTTTT.